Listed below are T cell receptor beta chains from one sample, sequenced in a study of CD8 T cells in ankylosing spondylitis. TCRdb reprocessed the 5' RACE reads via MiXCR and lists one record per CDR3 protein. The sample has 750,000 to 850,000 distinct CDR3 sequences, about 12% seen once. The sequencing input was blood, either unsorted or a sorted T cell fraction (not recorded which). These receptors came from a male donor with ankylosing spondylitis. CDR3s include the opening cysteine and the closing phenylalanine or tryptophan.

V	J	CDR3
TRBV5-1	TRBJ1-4	CASSLRGAGGEKLFF
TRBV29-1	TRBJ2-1	CSVEELLADYNEQFF
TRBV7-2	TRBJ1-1	CASSPGRTTEAFF
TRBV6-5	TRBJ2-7	CASSYGATVSSYEQYF
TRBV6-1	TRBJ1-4	CASRPHNAWVEKLFF
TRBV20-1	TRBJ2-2	CSASGTKNTGELFF
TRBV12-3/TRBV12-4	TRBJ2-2	CASLRAGGNTGELFF
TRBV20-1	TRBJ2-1	CSARDLVRLRDEQFF
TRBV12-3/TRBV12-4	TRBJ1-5	CASSSQQRVDRPQHF
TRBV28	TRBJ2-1	CASSFTGSDYNEQFF
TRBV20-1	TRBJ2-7	CSARRQGTYEQYF
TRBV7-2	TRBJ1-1	CASSVDGATEAFF
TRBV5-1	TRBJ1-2	CASSPLGDRINGYTF
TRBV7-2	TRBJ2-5	CASSPNGLPQETQYF
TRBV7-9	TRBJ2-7	CASSPPGGRNEQYF
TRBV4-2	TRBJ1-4	CASSQYEGLRNEKLFF
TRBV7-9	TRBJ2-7	CASSRGLAGGAQVKQYF
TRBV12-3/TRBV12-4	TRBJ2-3	CASSSRQGRYF
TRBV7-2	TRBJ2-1	CASSFGQGPYNEQFF
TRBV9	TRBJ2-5	CASSVGLLQETQYF
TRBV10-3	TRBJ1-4	CAISAGTPNEKLFF
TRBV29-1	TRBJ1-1	CSVEWRTAFF
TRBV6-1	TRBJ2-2	CASTRRGGSDTGELFF
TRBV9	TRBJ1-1	CASSVDWVSNTEAFF
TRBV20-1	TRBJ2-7	CSAGGGQGFPYEQYF
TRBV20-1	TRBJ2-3	CSARSGWGTDTQYF
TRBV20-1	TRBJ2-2	CSARREAGTGELFF
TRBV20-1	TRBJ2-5	CSASGPSQETQYF
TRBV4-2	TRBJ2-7	CASSQDGRTLASYEQYF
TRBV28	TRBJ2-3	CASSPRQYSSTDTQYF
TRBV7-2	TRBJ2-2	CASSRPRDRDVPGELFF
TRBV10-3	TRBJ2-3	CAISERAIAGTDTQYF